A selection of T cell receptor beta chains follows, all from one sample in a study of beta chain features in type 1 diabetes. The data were produced by immunoSEQ multiplex PCR, yet TCRdb's version contains in-frame clones alone and is incomplete. The sample shows hundreds of thousands of clones, roughly 15% of them seen only once. The sample comprised naive CD4+ T cells from blood. These receptors all stem from a man aged 18 to 29 in good health. The CDR3 runs from the conserved cysteine through the conserved F or W. A D gene is named only where the DNA matches it firmly. Size is omitted from some rows. Given values are once, few, many or a class for expanded clones.

CDR3 DNA: TGTGCCAGCAGCCACGCGAACACCGGGGAGCTGTTTTTT; CDR3 protein: CASSHANTGELFF; D gene: .; V gene: TRBV2; clone size: .; J gene: TRBJ2-2
CDR3 DNA: TGTGCCAGCAGTTTATCGACCCTCACCGACAGAGGCTACGAGCAGTACTTC; CDR3 protein: CASSLSTLTDRGYEQYF; D gene: .; V gene: TRBV27; clone size: .; J gene: TRBJ2-7
CDR3 DNA: TGTGCCAGCAGTTCCTCTAGCGGGGGGGCTTCTGATACGCAGTATTTT; CDR3 protein: CASSSSSGGASDTQYF; D gene: TRBD2; V gene: TRBV27; clone size: .; J gene: TRBJ2-3
CDR3 DNA: TGTGCCAGCAGCTTAAGACAGTACACCGGGGAGCTGTTTTTT; CDR3 protein: CASSLRQYTGELFF; D gene: .; V gene: TRBV7-9; clone size: .; J gene: TRBJ2-2
CDR3 DNA: TGCGCCAGCAGCCAAGATGGGCTAGCGCGGTACAATGAGCAGTTCTTC; CDR3 protein: CASSQDGLARYNEQFF; D gene: .; V gene: TRBV4-3; clone size: few; J gene: TRBJ2-1
CDR3 DNA: TGTGCCAGCAGCAGACAGACCATCTCCTACAATGAGCAGTTCTTC; CDR3 protein: CASSRQTISYNEQFF; D gene: .; V gene: TRBV6-5; clone size: few; J gene: TRBJ2-1
CDR3 DNA: TGTGCCAGCAGTGACACCCTCTGGGGAGCTGGCTACACCTTC; CDR3 protein: CASSDTLWGAGYTF; D gene: .; V gene: TRBV6-4; clone size: .; J gene: TRBJ1-2
CDR3 DNA: TGTGCCAGCAGCTTACGAGAACAGGCCGGAAACACCATATATTTT; CDR3 protein: CASSLREQAGNTIYF; D gene: .; V gene: TRBV7-9; clone size: few; J gene: TRBJ1-3
CDR3 DNA: TGTGCCAGCAGTGCTACCAGGGGTGGCAATGAGCAGTTCTTC; CDR3 protein: CASSATRGGNEQFF; D gene: .; V gene: TRBV2; clone size: .; J gene: TRBJ2-1
CDR3 DNA: TGTGCCAGCAGCTTCTCCAATTCACCCCTCCACTTT; CDR3 protein: CASSFSNSPLHF; D gene: .; V gene: TRBV5-6; clone size: .; J gene: TRBJ1-6
CDR3 DNA: TGTGCCAGCAGCAATGGGCTCTTATACACAGATACGCAGTATTTT; CDR3 protein: CASSNGLLYTDTQYF; D gene: .; V gene: TRBV21-1; clone size: few; J gene: TRBJ2-3
CDR3 DNA: TGCGCCAGCAGCTTGCTCCTAGCGGCGAACACCGGGGAGCTGTTTTTT; CDR3 protein: CASSLLLAANTGELFF; D gene: TRBD2; V gene: TRBV5-1; clone size: .; J gene: TRBJ2-2
CDR3 DNA: TGTGCCAGTAACACAGGGATATTCCACAATGAGCAGTTCTTC; CDR3 protein: CASNTGIFHNEQFF; D gene: .; V gene: TRBV19; clone size: few; J gene: TRBJ2-1
CDR3 DNA: TGCGCCAGCAGCCAAGAATGGAGGGTGAGTGGCAATCAGCCCCAGCATTTT; CDR3 protein: CASSQEWRVSGNQPQHF; D gene: .; V gene: TRBV4-3; clone size: .; J gene: TRBJ1-5
CDR3 DNA: TGCGCCAGCAGCTCCGGACAGGGGTGGGACACTGAAGCTTTCTTT; CDR3 protein: CASSSGQGWDTEAFF; D gene: TRBD1; V gene: TRBV5-1; clone size: .; J gene: TRBJ1-1
CDR3 DNA: TGCGCCAGCAGCCAAGGGGCCGTGGGTGGCTACACCTTC; CDR3 protein: CASSQGAVGGYTF; D gene: .; V gene: TRBV4-3; clone size: few; J gene: TRBJ1-2
CDR3 DNA: TGTGCCAGCAGCGTAACAGGGGCAAAGGGAGAGCAGTACTTC; CDR3 protein: CASSVTGAKGEQYF; D gene: TRBD1; V gene: TRBV7-3; clone size: few; J gene: TRBJ2-7
CDR3 DNA: TGTGCCAGCTCACCACCCCCCGCCGGGGAGACCCAGTACTTC; CDR3 protein: CASSPPPAGETQYF; D gene: .; V gene: TRBV18; clone size: few; J gene: TRBJ2-5
CDR3 DNA: TGTGCCAGCAAAAGGGACCATATATCCGGGGAGCTGTTTTTT; CDR3 protein: CASKRDHISGELFF; D gene: .; V gene: TRBV27; clone size: .; J gene: TRBJ2-2
CDR3 DNA: TGTGCCAGCAGCTTGGACAGGGCGACCTACAATGAGCAGTTCTTC; CDR3 protein: CASSLDRATYNEQFF; D gene: .; V gene: TRBV5-6; clone size: few; J gene: TRBJ2-1
CDR3 DNA: TGCAGCGTTGAAGGGACAGGTTTTGCAACTAATGAAAAACTGTTTTTT; CDR3 protein: CSVEGTGFATNEKLFF; D gene: TRBD1; V gene: TRBV29-1; clone size: few; J gene: TRBJ1-4
CDR3 DNA: TGTGCCATCAGCGACAGGGGAAGCGCAGATACGCAGTATTTT; CDR3 protein: CAISDRGSADTQYF; D gene: TRBD1; V gene: TRBV10-3; clone size: few; J gene: TRBJ2-3
CDR3 DNA: TGTGCCATCAGTGTAGGGCCTTCCTACGAGCAGTACTTC; CDR3 protein: CAISVGPSYEQYF; D gene: .; V gene: TRBV10-3; clone size: .; J gene: TRBJ2-7
CDR3 DNA: TGTGCCAGCACCTCAGGGGCCAGGGGAAATGAGCAGTTCTTC; CDR3 protein: CASTSGARGNEQFF; D gene: .; V gene: TRBV7-2; clone size: .; J gene: TRBJ2-1
CDR3 DNA: TGCGCCAGCAGCTTACCGAGCTCCTACGAGCAGTACTTC; CDR3 protein: CASSLPSSYEQYF; D gene: .; V gene: TRBV5-1; clone size: .; J gene: TRBJ2-7
CDR3 DNA: TGTGCCAGCACCCTGGGACAGGGAAGAAACATTCAGTACTTC; CDR3 protein: CASTLGQGRNIQYF; D gene: TRBD1; V gene: TRBV2; clone size: .; J gene: TRBJ2-4
CDR3 DNA: TGCAGCGCTATGCGACAGGAGAACACCGGGGAGCTGTTTTTT; CDR3 protein: CSAMRQENTGELFF; D gene: .; V gene: TRBV29-1; clone size: .; J gene: TRBJ2-2
CDR3 DNA: TGTGCCAGCAGTTGGTCCGGGACTAGCGGGAGAGACACAGATACGCAGTATTTT; CDR3 protein: CASSWSGTSGRDTDTQYF; D gene: TRBD2; V gene: TRBV7-2; clone size: few; J gene: TRBJ2-3
CDR3 DNA: TGTGCCAGCAGCTTAAATATAGGAGCCAGGGGCAATCAGCCCCAGCATTTT; CDR3 protein: CASSLNIGARGNQPQHF; D gene: .; V gene: TRBV7-9; clone size: few; J gene: TRBJ1-5
CDR3 DNA: TGTGCCAGCGGGTCTTTGAGCACAGATACGCAGTATTTT; CDR3 protein: CASGSLSTDTQYF; D gene: .; V gene: TRBV5-4; clone size: .; J gene: TRBJ2-3
CDR3 DNA: TGTGCCAGCAGCTTAGGACTCGGGAGCAATCAGCCCCAGCATTTT; CDR3 protein: CASSLGLGSNQPQHF; D gene: .; V gene: TRBV11-2; clone size: few; J gene: TRBJ1-5
CDR3 DNA: TGCGCCAGCAGCCAATCGGGGGTTCTAGCGGGAGTGGTTACGCAGTATTTT; CDR3 protein: CASSQSGVLAGVVTQYF; D gene: TRBD2; V gene: TRBV4-3; clone size: .; J gene: TRBJ2-3
CDR3 DNA: TGTGCCAGCAGCCAGGGAATTTCCTACAATGAGCAGTTCTTC; CDR3 protein: CASSQGISYNEQFF; D gene: .; V gene: TRBV7-2; clone size: .; J gene: TRBJ2-1
CDR3 DNA: TGTGCCAGCAGCTTGGTTCCCGGGACAGGGGTCACCGGGGAGCTGTTTTTT; CDR3 protein: CASSLVPGTGVTGELFF; D gene: TRBD1; V gene: TRBV7-3; clone size: .; J gene: TRBJ2-2
CDR3 DNA: TGTGCCAGCAGTGAAGCGACAGGGAGAGCTTCACCCCTCCACTTT; CDR3 protein: CASSEATGRASPLHF; D gene: TRBD1; V gene: TRBV6-1; clone size: few; J gene: TRBJ1-6
CDR3 DNA: TGTGCCTGGAGTCTTGGCCAGGGGGCCCCCTCCTACGAGCAGTACTTC; CDR3 protein: CAWSLGQGAPSYEQYF; D gene: TRBD1; V gene: TRBV30; clone size: .; J gene: TRBJ2-7
CDR3 DNA: TGTGCCAGCAGCCCGGCAGGTCTAATGAACACTGAAGCTTTCTTT; CDR3 protein: CASSPAGLMNTEAFF; D gene: .; V gene: TRBV9; clone size: .; J gene: TRBJ1-1
CDR3 DNA: TGTGCCAGTAGTATTCTGACTAGCGGAGCCCCCAACCAAGAGACCCAGTACTTC; CDR3 protein: CASSILTSGAPNQETQYF; D gene: TRBD2; V gene: TRBV19; clone size: .; J gene: TRBJ2-5
CDR3 DNA: TGTGCCAGCAGGATCTCCTACGAGCAGTACTTC; CDR3 protein: CASRISYEQYF; D gene: .; V gene: TRBV2; clone size: .; J gene: TRBJ2-7
CDR3 DNA: TGCGCCAGCAGCGGCAGGGTAACGACATCTATGAACACTGAAGCTTTCTTT; CDR3 protein: CASSGRVTTSMNTEAFF; D gene: .; V gene: TRBV5-1; clone size: .; J gene: TRBJ1-1
CDR3 DNA: TGTGCCACGACCCGGGACAGGGGATACAATGAGCAGTTCTTC; CDR3 protein: CATTRDRGYNEQFF; D gene: TRBD1; V gene: TRBV7-2; clone size: few; J gene: TRBJ2-1
CDR3 DNA: TGTGCCAGCAGCCGGACAGGGTATGGCTACACCTTC; CDR3 protein: CASSRTGYGYTF; D gene: TRBD1; V gene: TRBV28; clone size: .; J gene: TRBJ1-2
CDR3 DNA: TGTGCCAGCAGATACAGGGGACTGAACACCGGGGAGCTGTTTTTT; CDR3 protein: CASRYRGLNTGELFF; D gene: .; V gene: TRBV6-6; clone size: .; J gene: TRBJ2-2
CDR3 DNA: TGTGCCAGCAAAGCGGACAATGAGCAGTTCTTC; CDR3 protein: CASKADNEQFF; D gene: .; V gene: TRBV9; clone size: few; J gene: TRBJ2-1
CDR3 DNA: TGTGCCAGCTCACCAAGGGCGGGAAGTCAAGAGACCCAGTACTTC; CDR3 protein: CASSPRAGSQETQYF; D gene: .; V gene: TRBV18; clone size: .; J gene: TRBJ2-5
CDR3 DNA: TGCGCCAGCAGCTTGGCCCCCGGTACTAGCGGGAGGTCCCCCCTGGATACGCAGTATTTT; CDR3 protein: CASSLAPGTSGRSPLDTQYF; D gene: TRBD2; V gene: TRBV5-1; clone size: few; J gene: TRBJ2-3
CDR3 DNA: TGTGCCAGCAGCGCGAGTAGGGGCCAGGCCAAAAACATTCAGTACTTC; CDR3 protein: CASSASRGQAKNIQYF; D gene: .; V gene: TRBV5-4; clone size: .; J gene: TRBJ2-4